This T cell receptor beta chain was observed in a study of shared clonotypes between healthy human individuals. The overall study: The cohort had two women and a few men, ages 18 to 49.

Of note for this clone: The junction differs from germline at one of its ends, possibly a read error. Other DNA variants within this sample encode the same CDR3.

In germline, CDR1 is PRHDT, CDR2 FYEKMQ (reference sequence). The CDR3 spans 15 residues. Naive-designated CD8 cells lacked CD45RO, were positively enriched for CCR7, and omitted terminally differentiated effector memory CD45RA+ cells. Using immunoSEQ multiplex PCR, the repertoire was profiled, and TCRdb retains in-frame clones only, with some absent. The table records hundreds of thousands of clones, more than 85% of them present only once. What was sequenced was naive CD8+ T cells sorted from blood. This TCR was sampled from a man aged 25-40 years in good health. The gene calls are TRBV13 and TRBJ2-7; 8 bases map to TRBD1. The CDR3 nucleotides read TGTGCCAGCAGCCTAGGACAGGGCTACTCCTACGAGCAGTACTTC. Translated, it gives CASSLGQGYSYEQYF.